What follows are 19 T cell receptor beta chains derived from one specimen sequenced in a study of control samples from healthy donors and cancer patients. Measured with immunoSEQ multiplex PCR; TCRdb has only the in-frame clones, and not every one. This table holds under 200,000 clones, 91% found once. Sequencing was performed on blood. The receptors here all came from a woman under 40 in good health.

The chain employs TRBV4-3 and TRBJ2-7; D might be TRBD1 (5 bases). Germline lookup yields CDR1 LGHNA and CDR2 YSLEER. The germline V and J ends were trimmed by 0 bases and 2 bases, with 11 bases remaining between them. This CDR3 is 15 amino acids long. The CDR3 sequence is CASSQDPREPYEQYF. Here the CDR3 DNA reads TGCGCCAGCAGCCAAGATCCCAGGGAACCCTACGAGCAGTACTTC.

CDR3 sequence (DNA): TGCGCCAGCAGGGACGGGAACTATGGCTACACCTTC. Protein: CASRDGNYGYTF. This sequence joins TRBV5-1 and TRBJ1-2; D gene unclear. V lost 5 bases and J lost 2, with 7 bases in between. The CDR3 has 12 amino acids. Germline V gene sequence: CDR1 SGHRS, CDR2 YFSETQ.

The chain has TRBV11-3 and TRBJ1-6; D unresolved. Germline CDR1 and CDR2: SGHNT and YENEEA. V gave up 1 base and J gave up 9 bases, with 4 bases separating them. This CDR3 has 12 amino acids. This chain's CDR3 is CASSLGLSPLHF. The CDR3 DNA reads as TGTGCCAGCAGCTTAGGCCTTTCACCCCTCCACTTT.

The V and J genes are TRBV7-9 and TRBJ2-1; TRBD2 aligns across 9 bases. The CDR3 is 14 amino acids. The junction had 5 bases not matched to a gene; V was cut back by 1 base and J by 10 bases. Per the germline V gene, CDR1 is SEHNR and CDR2 is FQNEAQ (reference sequence). The CDR3 DNA reads TGTGCCAGCAGCTTAGGTATAAGCGGGGGGGAGCAGTTCTTC. As protein: CASSLGISGGEQFF.

This chain joins TRBV6-5 and TRBJ1-2; TRBD1 aligns across 10 bases. There are 13 residues in the CDR3. Germline V CDR1 and CDR2: MNHEY, SVGAGI. V dropped 6 bases and J dropped 7; count of bases not matched to a gene: 5. For the CDR3, the DNA is TGTGCCAGCAGGACAGGGGGCAGGGGTGGCTACACCTTC. It codes for CASRTGGRGGYTF.

The V and J genes are TRBV18 and TRBJ2-1; TRBD2 agrees at 12 bases. The CDR3 loop spans 17 amino acids. Germline V gene data show CDR1 as KGHSH and CDR2 as LQKENI. Unmatched junction bases numbered 4, after V lost 4 bases and J lost 0 bases. CDR3 DNA: TGTGCCAGCTCACAAAGACTAGCGGGGGCCTCCTACAATGAGCAGTTCTTC. Amino acid sequence: CASSQRLAGASYNEQFF.

This chain uses TRBV5-1 with TRBJ1-1; D might be TRBD1 (6 bases). The germline V and J ends were trimmed by 4 bases and 3 bases, with 16 bases remaining between them. The CDR3 covers 15 residues. Per germline, CDR1 SGHRS and CDR2 YFSETQ. The chain's CDR3 is CASSIRGQSYTEAFF. The CDR3 nucleotides read TGCGCCAGCAGCATCCGGGGACAAAGCTACACTGAAGCTTTCTTT.

This clone was seen only once. This sequence joins TRBV7-2 and TRBJ1-1, with D possibly TRBD1 on 5 matching bases. V was trimmed by 2 bases and J by 0 bases, leaving 10 bases between them. Germline V CDR1 and CDR2: SGHTA, FQGNSA. The CDR3 has 15 residues. CDR3 region: CASSLTGIMNTEAFF. The CDR3 DNA sequence: TGTGCCAGCAGCTTAACAGGAATCATGAACACTGAAGCTTTCTTT.

This clone was observed a single time. This chain connects TRBV7-3 to TRBJ2-2, with TRBD1 as a possible D gene (5 bases). The CDR3 covers 13 residues. Trimming cost V 3 bases and J 6 bases, with 8 bases left between them. CDR1 is SGHTA, CDR2 FQGTGA, per germline. The DNA for the CDR3 is TGTGCCAGCAGCTTCCAGGGTTCCGGGGAGCTGTTTTTT. As protein: CASSFQGSGELFF. Supplemented by reference TRBV7-3 and TRBJ2-2, the full variable domain reads GAGVSQTPSNKVTEKGKYVELRCDPISGHTALYWYRQSLGQGPEFLIYFQGTGAADDSGLPNDRFFAVRPEGSVSTLKIQRTERGDSAVYLCASSFQGSGELFFGEGSRLTVL.

V is TRBV30 and J is TRBJ1-5; D is perhaps TRBD1 (5 bases). CDR1 and CDR2 from the germline V gene are GTSNPN and SVGIG (reference sequence). There are 13 residues in the CDR3. V dropped 2 bases and J dropped 1 base, with 6 bases sitting between them. In DNA form, the CDR3 reads TGTGCCTGGAGTCGGGGGAGCAATCAGCCCCAGCATTTT. Its protein product is CAWSRGSNQPQHF.

This chain connects TRBV5-1 to TRBJ2-7, with 12 bases that match TRBD2. The junction had 8 bases not matched to a gene; V was cut back by 4 bases and J by 0 bases. Germline V gene lookup returns CDR1 SGHRS and CDR2 YFSETQ. The length of the CDR3 is 17 residues. In nucleotides, the CDR3 is TGCGCCAGCAGCCCAACTAGCGGGGGGTTCCCCTCCTACGAGCAGTACTTC. Translation gives CASSPTSGGFPSYEQYF.

The chain has TRBV20-1 and TRBJ1-1; the D is unclear. Germline V lookup: CDR1 DFQATT, CDR2 SNEGSKA (reference sequence). This CDR3 has 11 residues. The V end lost 3 bases, the J end lost 7 bases, and 9 bases lay between the germline ends. Here the CDR3 DNA reads TGCAGTGCTAGGGTGAGGGTTGAAGCTTTCTTT. This gives the protein CSARVRVEAFF.

Only one count was recorded for this clone. V and J are TRBV6-5 and TRBJ1-1; 7 positions match TRBD1. The CDR3 length is 15 residues. The germline V gene has CDR1 MNHEY and CDR2 SVGAGI. V shed 0 bases and J 6 bases; nucleotides not matched to a gene: 7. DNA of the CDR3: TGTGCCAGCAGTTACTCGAGACAGGGATACGCTGAAGCTTTCTTT. As protein: CASSYSRQGYAEAFF.

V usage is TRBV29-1 and J usage is TRBJ1-2, with 10 bases that match TRBD1. This CDR3 contains 13 residues. V gave up 3 bases and J gave up 8 bases; unmatched junction bases: 6. The germline CDR1 and CDR2 sequences are SQVTM and ANQGSEA. CDR3 residues: CSVEPGQGKGYTF. DNA of the CDR3: TGCAGCGTTGAGCCGGGACAGGGGAAGGGCTACACCTTC. Supplemented by reference TRBV29-1 and TRBJ1-2, the full variable domain reads SAVISQKPSRDICQRGTSLTIQCQVDSQVTMMFWYRQQPGQSLTLIATANQGSEATYESGFVIDKFPISRPNLTFSTLTVSNMSPEDSSIYLCSVEPGQGKGYTFGSGTRLTVV.

Of note for this clone: Other DNA sequences in the sample encode the same CDR3. The chain is built from TRBV15 and TRBJ2-5; TRBD1 might be the D (6 bases). Germline loops: CDR1 LNHNV, CDR2 YYDKDF (reference sequence). The CDR3 has 15 residues. The V gene lost 0 bases and the J gene lost 1 base, with 9 bases spanning the gap. The CDR3 here is CATSRDRGGQETQYF. The CDR3 DNA is TGTGCCACCAGCAGAGATCGAGGGGGCCAAGAGACCCAGTACTTC.

V is TRBV28 and J is TRBJ1-1; TRBD1 matches 11 bases. The CDR3 covers 14 residues. Germline CDR1 is MDHEN and CDR2 is SYDVKM. V lost 6 bases, J lost 6 bases, and 6 bases stayed unmatched. CDR3 in DNA: TGTGCCAGCAGGCCGGACAGGGGGCTGGCTGAAGCTTTCTTT. It codes for CASRPDRGLAEAFF.

This clone was counted between two and nine times. The CDR3 protein is CASSQDPIQPQHF. The CDR3 nucleotides read TGTGCCAGCAGCCAAGATCCGATTCAGCCCCAGCATTTT. This chain uses TRBV3-1 (or the pseudogene TRBV3-2) with TRBJ1-5; D gene unclear. Germline loops: CDR1 LGHDT, CDR2 YNNKEL (reference sequence). The CDR3 length is 13 residues. The germline V and J ends were trimmed by 0 bases and 6 bases, with 6 bases remaining between them.

This chain links TRBV6-5 with TRBJ1-1; possibly TRBD1 for D (5 bases). Germline V gene lookup returns CDR1 MNHEY and CDR2 SVGAGI. Trimming removed 6 bases from V and 1 base from J, with 9 bases in between. The CDR3 has 13 amino acids. The CDR3 sequence: CASSMTENTEAFF. The CDR3 DNA sequence: TGTGCCAGCAGCATGACAGAGAACACTGAAGCTTTCTTT.

The chain has TRBV6-8 and TRBJ1-5, with TRBD1 identical over 8 bases. V was pared by 6 bases and J by 3 bases, with 4 bases of the junction left unmatched. Germline values: CDR1 MNHGY, CDR2 SAAAGT. CDR3 length equals 14 residues. The CDR3 bases are TGTGCCAGCAGGGGACAGGCCTACAATCAGCCCCAGCATTTT. This encodes CASRGQAYNQPQHF.